The present T cell receptor (beta chain) was sequenced within a study of ipilimumab plus nivolumab after autologous stem cell transplantation. Looking at the study overall: Median doses per patient: a few ipilimumab, 7 or 8 nivolumab. Study-wide results and limits: TCR repertoire, Treg phenotype and gut microbiota reportedly support more study of this approach.

Details on this clone: The target antigen is unknown.

Between the trimmed V and J ends, which lost 1 base and 2 bases, there was a span of 9 bases. Germline CDR1 is SGHRS and CDR2 is YFSETQ. The CDR3 sequence is 14 residues long. Ipilimumab, 1 mg/kg, started 14 to 28 days after autologous transplant. Produced via immunoSEQ multiplex PCR; TCRdb's table is partial and in-frame only. This table holds tens of thousands of clones, around 92% found once. The chain uses TRBV5-1 and TRBJ1-1, with unresolved D. The sequence came from a male donor with multiple myeloma. The sample consisted of PBMCs, taken in a trial of ipilimumab plus nivolumab as post-transplant consolidation. This chain's CDR3 is CASSLLPRNTEAFF. CDR3 sequence (DNA): TGCGCCAGCAGCTTGCTCCCGAGAAACACTGAAGCTTTCTTT. The whole variable domain, remainder taken from reference TRBV5-1 and TRBJ1-1, is KAGVTQTPRYLIKTRGQQVTLSCSPISGHRSVSWYQQTPGQGLQFLFEYFSETQRNKGNFPGRFSGRQFSNSRSEMNVSTLELGDSALYLCASSLLPRNTEAFFGQGTRLTVV.